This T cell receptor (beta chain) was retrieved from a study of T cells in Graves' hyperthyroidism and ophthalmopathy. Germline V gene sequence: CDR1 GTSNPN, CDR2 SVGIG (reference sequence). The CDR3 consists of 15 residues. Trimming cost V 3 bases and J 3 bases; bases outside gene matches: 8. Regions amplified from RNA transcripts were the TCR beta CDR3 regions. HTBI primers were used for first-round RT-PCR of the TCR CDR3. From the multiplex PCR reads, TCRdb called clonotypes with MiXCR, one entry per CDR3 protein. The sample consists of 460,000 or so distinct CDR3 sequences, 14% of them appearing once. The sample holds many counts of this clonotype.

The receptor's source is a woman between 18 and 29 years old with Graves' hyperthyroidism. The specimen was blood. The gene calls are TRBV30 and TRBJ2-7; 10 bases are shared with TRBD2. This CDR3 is CAWSGSGRAIYEQYF. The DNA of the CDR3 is TGTGCCTGGAGCGGAAGCGGGAGGGCCATCTACGAGCAGTACTTC. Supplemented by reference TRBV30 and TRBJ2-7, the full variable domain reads SQTIHQWPATLVQPVGSPLSLECTVEGTSNPNLYWYRQAAGRGLQLLFYSVGIGQISSEVPQNLSASRPQDRQFILSSKKLLLSDSGFYLCAWSGSGRAIYEQYFGPGTRLTVT.